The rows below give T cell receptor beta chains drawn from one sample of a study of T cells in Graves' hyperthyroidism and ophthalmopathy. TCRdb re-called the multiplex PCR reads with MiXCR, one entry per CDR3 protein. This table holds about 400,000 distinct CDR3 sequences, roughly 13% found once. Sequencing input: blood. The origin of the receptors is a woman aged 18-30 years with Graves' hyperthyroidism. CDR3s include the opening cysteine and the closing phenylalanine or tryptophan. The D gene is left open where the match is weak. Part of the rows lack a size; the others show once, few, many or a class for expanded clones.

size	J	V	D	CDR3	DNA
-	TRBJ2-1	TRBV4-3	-	CASSQESQSSYNEQFF	TGCGCCAGCAGCCAAGAGAGCCAAAGCTCCTACAATGAGCAGTTCTTC
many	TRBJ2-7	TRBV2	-	CASSWRSAYEQYF	TGTGCCAGCAGCTGGCGGTCGGCCTACGAGCAGTACTTC
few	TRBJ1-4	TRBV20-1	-	CSARDNAIREKLFF	TGCAGTGCTAGAGATAATGCTATTCGGGAAAAACTGTTTTTT
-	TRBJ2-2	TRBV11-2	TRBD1	CASSIDRGPGELFF	TGTGCCAGCAGCATTGACAGGGGGCCCGGGGAGCTGTTTTTT
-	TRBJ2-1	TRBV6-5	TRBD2	CASSYSGTNQETQFF	TGTGCCAGCAGTTACTCGGGGACTAACCAAGAGACCCAGTTCTTC
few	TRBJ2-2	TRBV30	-	CARRTENTGELFF	TGTGCCCGGAGGACAGAGAACACCGGGGAGCTGTTTTTT
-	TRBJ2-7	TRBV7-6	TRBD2	CASSPTTSGLYEQYF	TGTGCCAGCAGCCCCACGACTAGCGGTCTCTACGAGCAGTACTTC
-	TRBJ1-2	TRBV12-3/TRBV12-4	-	CASSPLSYGYTF	TGTGCCAGCAGTCCCTTGAGCTATGGCTACACCTTC
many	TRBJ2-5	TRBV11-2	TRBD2	CASSRTMDLGLAVLETQYF	TGTGCCAGCAGCCGAACCATGGATCTGGGGCTAGCGGTTCTAGAGACCCAGTACTTC
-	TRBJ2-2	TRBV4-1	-	CASSLMQAGELFF	TGCGCCAGCAGCCTGATGCAGGCCGGGGAGCTGTTTTTT
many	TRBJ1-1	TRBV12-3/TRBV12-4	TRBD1	CASTETGGGTEAFF	TGTGCCAGCACCGAAACAGGGGGCGGCACTGAAGCTTTCTTT
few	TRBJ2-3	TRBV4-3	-	CASSQAGDGTDTQYF	TGCGCCAGCAGCCAAGCTGGGGATGGCACAGATACGCAGTATTTT
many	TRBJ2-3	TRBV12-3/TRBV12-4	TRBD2	CASSPGLAGGNTQYF	TGTGCCAGCAGTCCTGGACTAGCGGGAGGGAATACGCAGTATTTT
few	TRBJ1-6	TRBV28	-	CASSPQVALNSPLHF	TGTGCCAGCAGTCCCCAAGTAGCTTTGAATTCACCCCTCCACTTT
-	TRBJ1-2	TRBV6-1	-	CASSVEMNYGYTF	TGTGCCAGCAGTGTAGAAATGAACTATGGCTACACCTTC